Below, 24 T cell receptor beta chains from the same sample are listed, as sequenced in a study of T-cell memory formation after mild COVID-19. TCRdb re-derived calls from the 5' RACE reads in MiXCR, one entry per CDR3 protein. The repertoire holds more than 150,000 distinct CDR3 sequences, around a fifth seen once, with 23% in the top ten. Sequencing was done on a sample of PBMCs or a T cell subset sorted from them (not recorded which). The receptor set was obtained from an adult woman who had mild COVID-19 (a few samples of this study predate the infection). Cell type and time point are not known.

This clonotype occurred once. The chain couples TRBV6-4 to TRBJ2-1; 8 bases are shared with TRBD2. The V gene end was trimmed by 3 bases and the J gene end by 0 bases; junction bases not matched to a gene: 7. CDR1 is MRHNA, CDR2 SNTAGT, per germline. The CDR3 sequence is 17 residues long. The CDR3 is CASSESSGSASYNEQFF. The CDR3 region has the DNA TGTGCCAGCAGTGAATCCAGCGGGAGTGCCTCCTACAATGAGCAGTTCTTC.

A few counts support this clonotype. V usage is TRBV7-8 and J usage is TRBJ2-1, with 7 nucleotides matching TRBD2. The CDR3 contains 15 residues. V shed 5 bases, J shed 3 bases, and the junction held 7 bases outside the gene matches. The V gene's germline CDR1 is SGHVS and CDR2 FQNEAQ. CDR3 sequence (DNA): TGTGCCAGCAGCCCGAATGGGGGGGGCTACAATGAGCAGTTCTTC. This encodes CASSPNGGGYNEQFF.

CDR3 loop: CASSPRGERGYTF. Written as DNA, the CDR3 is TGTGCCAGCAGTCCCCGCGGGGAGAGGGGCTACACCTTC. V usage is TRBV6-5 and J usage is TRBJ1-2; D is unclear. The CDR3 covers 13 residues. CDR1 and CDR2 (germline): MNHEY, SVGAGI. V was clipped by 5 bases and J by 8 bases, with 15 bases between them.

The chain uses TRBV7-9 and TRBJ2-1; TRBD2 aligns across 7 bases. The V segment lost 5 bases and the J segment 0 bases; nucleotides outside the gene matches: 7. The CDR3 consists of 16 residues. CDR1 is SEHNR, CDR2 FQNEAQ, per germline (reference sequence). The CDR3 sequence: CASSGTSAGSYNEQFF. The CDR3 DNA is TGTGCCAGCAGCGGCACTAGCGCAGGCTCCTACAATGAGCAGTTCTTC.

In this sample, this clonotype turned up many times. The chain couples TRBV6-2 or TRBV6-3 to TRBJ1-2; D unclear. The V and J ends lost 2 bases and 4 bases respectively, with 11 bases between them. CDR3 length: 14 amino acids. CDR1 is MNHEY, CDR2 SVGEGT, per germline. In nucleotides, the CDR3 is TGTGCCAGCAGTTACGGGGAGGCAGCCTATGGCTACACCTTC. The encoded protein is CASSYGEAAYGYTF.

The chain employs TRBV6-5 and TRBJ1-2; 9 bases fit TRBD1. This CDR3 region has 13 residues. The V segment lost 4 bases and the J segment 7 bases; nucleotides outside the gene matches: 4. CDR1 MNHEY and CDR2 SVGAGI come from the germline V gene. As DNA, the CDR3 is TGTGCCAGCAGTTTACAGGGGGCTCGTGGCTACACCTTC. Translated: CASSLQGARGYTF.

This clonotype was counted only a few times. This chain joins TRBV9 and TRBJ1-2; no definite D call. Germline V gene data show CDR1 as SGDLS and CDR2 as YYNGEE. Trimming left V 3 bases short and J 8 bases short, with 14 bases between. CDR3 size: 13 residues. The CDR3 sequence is CASSATSSGGYTF. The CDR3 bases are TGTGCCAGCAGCGCCACCTCTTCGGGCGGCTACACCTTC.

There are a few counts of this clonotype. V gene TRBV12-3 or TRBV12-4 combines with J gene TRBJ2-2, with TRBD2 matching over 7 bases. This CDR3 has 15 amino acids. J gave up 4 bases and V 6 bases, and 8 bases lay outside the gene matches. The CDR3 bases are TGTGCCAGCAGCTTTCTGGGGGGGTCCACCGGGGAGCTGTTTTTT. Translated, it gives CASSFLGGSTGELFF.

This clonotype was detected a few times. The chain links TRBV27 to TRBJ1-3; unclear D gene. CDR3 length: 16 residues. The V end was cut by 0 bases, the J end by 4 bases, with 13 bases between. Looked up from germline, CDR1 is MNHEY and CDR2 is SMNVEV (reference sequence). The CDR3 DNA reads TGTGCCAGCAGTTTATCTTGGTGGCCGGCAGGAAACACCATATATTTT. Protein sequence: CASSLSWWPAGNTIYF.

The CDR3 region has the DNA TGTGCCAGCAGCTTAATAGGGGCAGGGGACAATGAGCAGTTCTTC. It is translated as CASSLIGAGDNEQFF. The V call is TRBV7-2, the J call TRBJ2-1, with D maybe TRBD1 (6 bases). CDR1 is SGHTA and CDR2 is FQGNSA in the germline V gene. The ends were cut back, 2 bases at V and 5 bases at J, with 13 bases in the middle. The CDR3 has 15 amino acids.

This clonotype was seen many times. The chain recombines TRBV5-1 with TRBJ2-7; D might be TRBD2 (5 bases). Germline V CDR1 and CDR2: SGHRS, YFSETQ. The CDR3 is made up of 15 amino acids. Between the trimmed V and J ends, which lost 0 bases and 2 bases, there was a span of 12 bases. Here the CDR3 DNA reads TGCGCCAGCAGCTTGGAGCCGGGAATCACCTACGAGCAGTACTTC. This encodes CASSLEPGITYEQYF.

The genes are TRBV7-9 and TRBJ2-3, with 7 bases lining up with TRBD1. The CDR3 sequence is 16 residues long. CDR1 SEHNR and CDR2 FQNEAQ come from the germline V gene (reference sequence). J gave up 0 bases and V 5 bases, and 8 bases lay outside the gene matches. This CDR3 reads CASSPRQGLSTDTQYF. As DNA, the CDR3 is TGTGCCAGCAGCCCCCGACAGGGTCTTAGCACAGATACGCAGTATTTT.

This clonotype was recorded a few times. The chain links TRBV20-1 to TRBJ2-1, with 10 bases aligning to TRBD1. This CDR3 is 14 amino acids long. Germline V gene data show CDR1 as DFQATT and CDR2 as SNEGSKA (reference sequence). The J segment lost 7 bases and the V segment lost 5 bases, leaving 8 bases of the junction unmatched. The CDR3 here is CSAPGQGEGNEQFF. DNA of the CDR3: TGCAGTGCTCCCGGACAGGGGGAGGGGAATGAGCAGTTCTTC.

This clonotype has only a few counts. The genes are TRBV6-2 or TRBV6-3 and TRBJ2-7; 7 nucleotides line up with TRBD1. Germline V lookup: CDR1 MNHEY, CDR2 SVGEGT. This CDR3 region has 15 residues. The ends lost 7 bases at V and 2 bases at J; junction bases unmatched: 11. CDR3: CASTNRGVPAYEQYF. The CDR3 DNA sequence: TGTGCCAGCACCAACAGGGGAGTCCCAGCCTACGAGCAGTACTTC.

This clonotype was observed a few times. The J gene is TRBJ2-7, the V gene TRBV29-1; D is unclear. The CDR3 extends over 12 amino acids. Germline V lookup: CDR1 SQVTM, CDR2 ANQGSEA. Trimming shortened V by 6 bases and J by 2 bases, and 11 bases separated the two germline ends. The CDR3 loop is CSVLTTAYEQYF. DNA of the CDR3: TGCAGCGTCCTCACTACGGCCTACGAGCAGTACTTC.

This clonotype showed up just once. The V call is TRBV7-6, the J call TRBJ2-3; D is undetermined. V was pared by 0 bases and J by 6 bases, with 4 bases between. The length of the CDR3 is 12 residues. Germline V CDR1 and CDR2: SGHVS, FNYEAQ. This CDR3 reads CASSLALDTQYF. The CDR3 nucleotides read TGTGCCAGCAGCTTAGCGCTGGATACGCAGTATTTT.

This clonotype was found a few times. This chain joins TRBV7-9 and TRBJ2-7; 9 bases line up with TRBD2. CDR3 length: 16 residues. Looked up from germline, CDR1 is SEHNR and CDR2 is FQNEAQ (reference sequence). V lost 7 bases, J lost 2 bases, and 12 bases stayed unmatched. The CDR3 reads CASTGGATSGTYEQYF. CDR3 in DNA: TGTGCCAGCACCGGCGGGGCGACTAGCGGAACCTACGAGCAGTACTTC.

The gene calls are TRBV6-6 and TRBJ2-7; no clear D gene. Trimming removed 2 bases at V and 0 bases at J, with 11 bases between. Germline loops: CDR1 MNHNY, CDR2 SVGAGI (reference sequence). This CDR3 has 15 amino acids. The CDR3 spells CASSYDTEVSYEQYF. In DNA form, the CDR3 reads TGTGCCAGCAGTTACGACACAGAAGTCTCCTACGAGCAGTACTTC.

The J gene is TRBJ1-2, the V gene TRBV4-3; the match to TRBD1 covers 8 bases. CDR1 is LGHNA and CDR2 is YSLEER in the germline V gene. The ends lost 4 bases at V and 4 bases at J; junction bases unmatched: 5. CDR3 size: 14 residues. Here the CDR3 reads CASSLGTGSYGYTF. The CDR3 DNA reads TGCGCCAGCAGCCTGGGGACAGGTTCCTATGGCTACACCTTC.

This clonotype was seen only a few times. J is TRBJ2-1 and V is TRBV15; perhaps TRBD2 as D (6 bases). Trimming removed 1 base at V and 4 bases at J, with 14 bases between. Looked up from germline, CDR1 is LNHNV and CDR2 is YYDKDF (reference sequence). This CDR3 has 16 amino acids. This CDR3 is CATSRGTDYLYNEQFF. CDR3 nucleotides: TGTGCCACCAGCAGAGGGACGGACTATCTTTACAATGAGCAGTTCTTC.

The CDR3, as DNA: TGTGCCAGCAGCCAAGGGGTGGGACAGGACTCCTACGAGCAGTACTTC. Its protein is CASSQGVGQDSYEQYF. The rearrangement joins TRBV14 to TRBJ2-7; 8 bases are shared with TRBD1. CDR1 and CDR2 from the germline V gene are SGHDN and FVKESK. The CDR3 spans 16 residues. V lost 1 base and J lost 0; bases outside the gene matches: 5.

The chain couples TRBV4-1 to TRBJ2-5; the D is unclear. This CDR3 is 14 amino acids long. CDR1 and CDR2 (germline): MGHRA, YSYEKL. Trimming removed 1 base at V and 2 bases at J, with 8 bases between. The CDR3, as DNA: TGCGCCAGCAGCCAAGGGGTGGTACAAGAGACCCAGTACTTC. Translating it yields CASSQGVVQETQYF.

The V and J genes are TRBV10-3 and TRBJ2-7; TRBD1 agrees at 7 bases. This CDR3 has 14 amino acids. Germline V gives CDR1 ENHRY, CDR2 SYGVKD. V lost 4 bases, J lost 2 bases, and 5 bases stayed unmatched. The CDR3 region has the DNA TGTGCCATCAGTGGCGACAGGGCTGCCTACGAGCAGTACTTC. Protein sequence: CAISGDRAAYEQYF.

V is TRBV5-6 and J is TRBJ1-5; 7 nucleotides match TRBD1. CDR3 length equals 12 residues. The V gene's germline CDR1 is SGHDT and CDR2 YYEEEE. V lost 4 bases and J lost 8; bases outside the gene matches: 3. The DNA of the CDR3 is TGTGCCAGCAGCGGAACAGGGGAGCCCCAGCATTTT. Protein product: CASSGTGEPQHF.